These 10 T cell receptor beta chains share one sample of origin, sequenced in a study of radiation and T cells in renal cell carcinoma. Time point here: blood 4 weeks post-SBRT, at nephrectomy. Treatment here: 15 Gy SBRT to primary tumor, nephrectomy 4 weeks later. Libraries were prepared by immunoSEQ multiplex PCR; TCRdb keeps only in-frame clonotypes and omits some of them. The profile shows approximately 150,000 clones, approximately 86% of them singletons. The input for sequencing was blood, taken from a patient whose treatment included radiotherapy and nephrectomy. The receptors originated from a woman between 45 and 60 years old with renal cell carcinoma.

The chain has TRBV4-3 and TRBJ2-4; 7 nucleotides match TRBD1. CDR1 and CDR2 (germline): LGHNA, YSLEER. The ends lost 4 bases at V and 7 bases at J; junction bases unmatched: 4. The CDR3 consists of 13 residues. The CDR3 protein is CASSRQQGNIQYF. Here the CDR3 DNA reads TGCGCCAGCAGCCGACAACAGGGGAACATTCAGTACTTC.

The chain joins TRBV14 to TRBJ1-3, with D unclear. This CDR3 spans 14 amino acids. The V gene lost 4 bases and the J gene lost 3 bases, with 10 bases spanning the gap. The germline CDR1 and CDR2 sequences are SGHDN and FVKESK. CDR3 sequence reads: CASSPRASGNTIYF. The CDR3 DNA sequence: TGTGCCAGCAGCCCGCGTGCAAGTGGAAACACCATATATTTT.

The chain carries TRBV10-3 and TRBJ2-3, with TRBD2 matching 7 bases. The CDR3 length is 16 residues. With 0 bases clipped from V and 5 bases from J, the junction kept 8 bases outside the gene matches. Germline CDR1 is ENHRY and CDR2 is SYGVKD. The CDR3 nucleotides read TGTGCCATCAGTGAGTCGAAAGGCAGGGAGGGAGATACGCAGTATTTT. Translated, it gives CAISESKGREGDTQYF.

The chain couples TRBV28 to TRBJ2-1, with 10 bases identical to TRBD1. Trimming cost V 6 bases and J 5 bases; bases outside gene matches: 1. The germline CDR1 and CDR2 sequences are MDHEN and SYDVKM. The CDR3 length is 13 residues. CDR3 residues: CASRGTGDNEQFF. The CDR3 DNA follows: TGTGCCAGCAGAGGGACAGGGGACAATGAGCAGTTCTTC.

The rearrangement uses TRBV5-6 and TRBJ2-5; D might be TRBD1 (5 bases). The CDR3 totals 16 residues. Trimming stripped 0 bases from V and 5 bases from J, with 17 bases between. The germline gives CDR1 SGHDT, CDR2 YYEEEE. CDR3 protein: CASSLGGPGSTETQYF. The CDR3 DNA reads as TGTGCCAGCAGCTTGGGGGGTCCAGGGTCTACGGAGACCCAGTACTTC.

This sequence joins TRBV11-2 and TRBJ2-7; D may be TRBD2 (6 bases). Trimming stripped 3 bases from V and 0 bases from J, with 12 bases between. CDR3 size: 15 residues. CDR1 is SGHAT and CDR2 is FQNNGV in the germline V gene. This chain's CDR3 is CASSLSSGSSYEQYF. CDR3 DNA: TGTGCCAGCAGCTTGAGCTCCGGGAGCTCCTACGAGCAGTACTTC.

The sample holds a few counts of this clone. The chain is built from TRBV28 and TRBJ1-2; D gene unclear. The CDR3 sequence is 13 residues long. V was shortened by 3 bases and J by 2 bases, with 7 bases between the two germline ends. Germline CDR1 reads MDHEN; CDR2 reads SYDVKM. The CDR3 sequence is CASSLVGNYGYTF. CDR3 coding DNA: TGTGCCAGCAGTTTGGTAGGCAACTATGGCTACACCTTC.

This chain uses TRBV5-4 with TRBJ2-5, with TRBD1 matching over 7 bases. V shed 3 bases and J 5 bases; nucleotides not matched to a gene: 4. The CDR3 runs 13 residues. Germline V gene sequence: CDR1 SGHNT, CDR2 YYREEE (reference sequence). CDR3 DNA: TGTGCCAGCAGCTCATTACAGGGGGAGACCCAGTACTTC. This encodes CASSSLQGETQYF.

The chain uses TRBV6-1 and TRBJ1-2, with 8 bases that match TRBD1. The CDR3 loop spans 13 amino acids. Per germline, CDR1 MNHNS and CDR2 SASEGT. V lost 6 bases to trimming and J lost 3 bases; unmatched junction nucleotides: 3. For the CDR3, the DNA is TGTGCCAGCAGCGAACAGGGGGACTATGGCTACACCTTC. Amino acids: CASSEQGDYGYTF.

This clone was detected a few times. The rearrangement uses TRBV7-9 and TRBJ2-7; 8 bases are a match to TRBD2. This CDR3 region has 14 residues. The V gene's germline CDR1 is SEHNR and CDR2 FQNEAQ (reference sequence). V dropped 1 base and J dropped 4; count of bases not matched to a gene: 3. In DNA, the CDR3 is TGTGCCAGCAGCTTAGTGGTAGCGGGGTACGAGCAGTACTTC. It codes for CASSLVVAGYEQYF.